The rows below give T cell receptor beta chains drawn from one sample of a study of cytomegalovirus exposure and HLA in healthy donors. Here immunoSEQ multiplex PCR was the method, and the copy in TCRdb shows in-frame clones only, minus some. The table has some 120,000 clones, more than 60% seen once. Sample: PBMCs. The receptors shown here come from a woman aged 40-49 years in good health and CMV-seropositive. Both conserved end residues are part of each CDR3. Fields, in order: CDR3 protein, V gene.

CDR3 protein: CASSLVNYGYTF
V gene: TRBV6-5

CDR3 protein: CAISASGSWGTNEKLFF
V gene: TRBV6-1

CDR3 protein: CASSLYSAGHNSPLHF
V gene: TRBV5-6

CDR3 protein: CSVDTSGENNEQFF
V gene: TRBV29-1

CDR3 protein: CASSVGRTGNTGELFF
V gene: TRBV9

CDR3 protein: CASSLWSGAETQYF
V gene: TRBV7-6

CDR3 protein: CASSPISNTEAFF
V gene: TRBV18

CDR3 protein: CASSQAARDRSYEQYF
V gene: TRBV4-2

CDR3 protein: CASSRTGQNYGYTF
V gene: TRBV7-9

CDR3 protein: CASSQPGGGETQYF
V gene: TRBV5-5

CDR3 protein: CASSLVVGVSGGGYTF
V gene: TRBV7-2

CDR3 protein: CASGTSRVNEQFF
V gene: TRBV6-5

CDR3 protein: CASSPEGDRGLTGYTF
V gene: TRBV7-9

CDR3 protein: CASSLADIQYF
V gene: TRBV5-1

CDR3 protein: CASSLRSGGTSPGELFF
V gene: TRBV7-8

CDR3 protein: CASSHDRELAKNIQYF
V gene: TRBV4-2

CDR3 protein: CASSYPASKNYEQYF
V gene: TRBV5-6

CDR3 protein: CASSQGGGLNTGELFF
V gene: TRBV4-2

CDR3 protein: CAISVVGISSGNTIYF
V gene: TRBV10-3

CDR3 protein: CASSAAVGNTEAFF
V gene: TRBV9

CDR3 protein: CASSVGAKDYGYTF
V gene: TRBV2

CDR3 protein: CASSSRVAGLTDTQYF
V gene: TRBV5-4

CDR3 protein: CASSVQGAGGNTIYF
V gene: TRBV9

CDR3 protein: CASSPQGLAGAYEQYF
V gene: TRBV5-6

CDR3 protein: CASSEWTVYNEQFF
V gene: TRBV28

CDR3 protein: CSVEAQGGRGYTF
V gene: TRBV29-1

CDR3 protein: CAWSVPTGREKLFF
V gene: TRBV30

CDR3 protein: CASSLATYRGPRGNTIYF
V gene: TRBV7-2

CDR3 protein: CASSRLRTGDEQYF
V gene: TRBV4-1

CDR3 protein: CASSILAGITDTQYF
V gene: TRBV28

CDR3 protein: CASSPETGLAANTQYF
V gene: TRBV5-4

CDR3 protein: CASSQGALAGGSTDTQYF
V gene: TRBV4-3

CDR3 protein: CASSQDVNGYGYTF
V gene: TRBV4-2

CDR3 protein: CSVEGDRHSGNTIYF
V gene: TRBV29-1

CDR3 protein: CPSSPQDRVMSHGYTF
V gene: TRBV18

CDR3 protein: CAWRTSGGQETQYF
V gene: TRBV30

CDR3 protein: CSARTAYEQYF
V gene: TRBV20-1

CDR3 protein: CASSLDPGTNTGELFF
V gene: TRBV5-1